The T cell receptor beta chain under discussion was sequenced for a study of circulating CD8 cells and anti-PD-1 response in melanoma. At the level of the study: Patients received intravenous nivolumab, 3 mg/kg, every 2 weeks. Non-responders showed stable or progressive disease; responders showed complete or partial response.

TCR libraries were prepared from around 15 ng of total RNA with the QIAseq Immune Repertoire TCR panel. TCRdb analysed the reads with MiXCR anew, one entry per CDR3 protein. The repertoire consists of roughly 560 distinct CDR3 sequences, with under 10% occurring once and the leading ten covering 40%. Sorting of live CD3+CD8+TCRalphabeta+ cells by PD-1 and/or TIGIT gave four subsets. The germline V gene has CDR1 SGHTA and CDR2 FQGTGA. The CDR3 is made up of 15 amino acids. Germline trimming cut 1 base from V and 5 bases from J; bases unmatched to any gene: 4. This clonotype is medium-sized (0.01 to 0.1%) within its sample. Its antigen is unknown. Study-level findings and limits: Published repertoire comparisons used only baseline and M1 samples.

This clonotype was obtained from a human donor with melanoma. V is TRBV7-3 and J is TRBJ2-2, with TRBD2 matching over 7 bases. Sequences were derived from CD8+ T cells from PBMCs, sampled at baseline or after one month of anti-PD-1 therapy (not recorded which). The CDR3 region is CASSLNPGGTGELFF. Written as DNA, the CDR3 is TGTGCCAGCAGCTTAAACCCGGGGGGAACCGGGGAGCTGTTTTTT.